This T cell receptor (beta chain) was captured by sequencing in a study of control samples from healthy donors and cancer patients. This clone was seen just once. Trimming removed 6 bases from V and 4 bases from J; junction bases left unmatched: 4. The CDR3 loop spans 13 amino acids. Germline loops: CDR1 LNHDA, CDR2 SQIVND (reference sequence). The protocol was immunoSEQ multiplex PCR, while the TCRdb copy is restricted to in-frame clones and leaves out a portion. Here the sample spans around 83,000 clones, 80% to 95% being singletons. The sequence derives from a woman aged 40 to 50 with lung cancer. J is TRBJ2-5 and V is TRBV19; 8 positions agree with TRBD2. The sequenced sample consisted of PBMCs. This CDR3 is CASSDSGAETQYF. The CDR3 bases are TGTGCCAGTAGCGATAGCGGGGCAGAGACCCAGTACTTC.